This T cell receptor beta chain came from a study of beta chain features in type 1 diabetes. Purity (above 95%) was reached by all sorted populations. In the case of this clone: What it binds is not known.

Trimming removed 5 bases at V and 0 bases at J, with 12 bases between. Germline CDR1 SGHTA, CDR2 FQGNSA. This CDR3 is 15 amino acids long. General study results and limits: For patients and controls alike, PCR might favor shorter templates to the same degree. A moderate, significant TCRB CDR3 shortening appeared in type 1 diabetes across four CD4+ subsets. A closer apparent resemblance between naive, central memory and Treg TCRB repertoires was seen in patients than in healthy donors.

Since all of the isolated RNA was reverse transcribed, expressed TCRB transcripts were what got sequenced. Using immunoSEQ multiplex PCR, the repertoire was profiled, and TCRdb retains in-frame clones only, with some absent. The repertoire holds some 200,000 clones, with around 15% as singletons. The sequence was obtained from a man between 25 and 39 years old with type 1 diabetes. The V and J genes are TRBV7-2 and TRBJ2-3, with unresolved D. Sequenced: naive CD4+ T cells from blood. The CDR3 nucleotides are TGTGCCAGCAGCCTCCGGCCCTCTAGCACAGATACGCAGTATTTT. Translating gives CASSLRPSSTDTQYF.